Each of the 29 T cell receptor beta chains below was sequenced from the same sample in a study of blood T cell repertoires in COVID-19. Here immunoSEQ multiplex PCR was the method, and the copy in TCRdb shows in-frame clones only, minus some. The sample lists about 14,000 clones, around 67% seen once, with more than 20% in the top ten. Sequenced sample: peripheral blood. Every receptor here comes from a boy under 10 years old with active or convalescent COVID-19.

The chain is built from TRBV10-3 and TRBJ2-1; D might be TRBD2 (6 bases). This CDR3 has 14 amino acids. The ends were cut back, 5 bases at V and 6 bases at J, with 14 bases in the middle. The germline CDR1 and CDR2 sequences are ENHRY and SYGVKD. The CDR3: CAISSSVFRNEQFF. The CDR3 DNA is TGTGCCATCAGTTCTAGCGTGTTTCGCAATGAGCAGTTCTTC.

J is TRBJ2-7 and V is TRBV10-3; TRBD1 matches at 7 bases. This CDR3 has 18 amino acids. CDR1 is ENHRY and CDR2 is SYGVKD in the germline V gene. Trimming removed 0 bases from V and 3 bases from J; junction bases left unmatched: 14. The CDR3 DNA reads as TGTGCCATCAGTGAGTCCTTAAGCCCATTACAGGGGAGCTACGAGCAGTACTTC. Protein product: CAISESLSPLQGSYEQYF.

Here the CDR3 reads CATRLAGDYEQYF. Written as DNA, the CDR3 is TGCGCCACCAGACTAGCGGGGGACTACGAGCAGTACTTC. The rearrangement joins TRBV5-1 to TRBJ2-7, with TRBD2 matching 12 bases. The germline V gene has CDR1 SGHRS and CDR2 YFSETQ. V lost 9 bases to trimming and J lost 3 bases; unmatched junction nucleotides: 4. This CDR3 comprises 13 residues.

This sequence joins TRBV5-1 and TRBJ1-4, with TRBD1 matching 7 bases. Looked up from germline, CDR1 is SGHRS and CDR2 is YFSETQ. The junction had 4 bases not matched to a gene; V was cut back by 5 bases and J by 6 bases. The CDR3 covers 13 residues. CDR3 sequence: CASRRGRDEKLFF. CDR3 nucleotides: TGCGCCAGCAGGAGGGGGCGCGATGAAAAACTGTTTTTT.

This clone has more than one count but fewer than ten. This chain joins TRBV6-5 and TRBJ2-3; 11 bases align to TRBD2. Germline V gene lookup returns CDR1 MNHEY and CDR2 SVGAGI. The CDR3 consists of 15 residues. The V and J ends lost 6 bases and 6 bases, in that order; junction bases with no gene match: 8. The CDR3 nucleotides are TGTGCCAGCAGCCGTAGCGGGAGGGAAGGCGATACGCAGTATTTT. Translated, it gives CASSRSGREGDTQYF.

V and J are TRBV7-9 and TRBJ2-2, with a tentative D call TRBD2 (7 bases). Germline values: CDR1 SEHNR, CDR2 FQNEAQ (reference sequence). Trimming left V 5 bases short and J 2 bases short, with 15 bases between. CDR3 length equals 16 residues. The CDR3 loop is CASSPRGGGNTGELFF. The CDR3 DNA sequence: TGTGCCAGCAGCCCCAGGGGCGGGGGCAACACCGGGGAGCTGTTTTTT.

The chain recombines TRBV30 with TRBJ2-5; D is perhaps TRBD2 (6 bases). The CDR3 is made up of 13 amino acids. The V end was cut by 1 base, the J end by 7 bases, with 13 bases between. Per the germline V gene, CDR1 is GTSNPN and CDR2 is SVGIG (reference sequence). This CDR3 is CAWSELAGGTQYF. CDR3 bases: TGTGCCTGGAGTGAACTAGCCGGTGGGACCCAGTACTTC.

V usage is TRBV5-1 and J usage is TRBJ2-2; perhaps TRBD2 as D (7 bases). Germline CDR1 reads SGHRS; CDR2 reads YFSETQ. V lost 3 bases and J lost 5, with 11 bases in between. This CDR3 has 14 residues. The CDR3 spells CASSWGGSTGELFF. In nucleotides, the CDR3 is TGCGCCAGCAGCTGGGGGGGCTCAACCGGGGAGCTGTTTTTT.

This rearrangement joins TRBV29-1 to TRBJ2-5; TRBD2 aligns across 7 bases. Germline loops: CDR1 SQVTM, CDR2 ANQGSEA. J gave up 5 bases and V 3 bases, and 6 bases lay outside the gene matches. The CDR3 sequence is 13 residues long. The CDR3 loop reads CSVEGGGDETQYF. The CDR3 region has the DNA TGCAGCGTTGAGGGTGGGGGGGATGAGACCCAGTACTTC.

V and J are TRBV29-1 and TRBJ2-3; no clear D gene. The CDR3 sequence is 13 residues long. The germline V gene has CDR1 SQVTM and CDR2 ANQGSEA. V lost 1 base and J 4 bases, leaving 9 bases between the germline ends. The CDR3 sequence: CSVEAITPDTQYF. The CDR3 nucleotides are TGCAGCGTTGAAGCTATAACCCCAGATACGCAGTATTTT.

The chain couples TRBV9 to TRBJ2-7, with TRBD2 identical over 10 bases. The CDR3 is 17 residues long. J lost 0 bases, V lost 0 bases, and 6 bases had no gene match. Germline CDR1 is SGDLS and CDR2 is YYNGEE. The DNA of the CDR3 is TGTGCCAGCAGCGTAGCGGCCAGCGGGGGGGCCTCCTACGAGCAGTACTTC. It encodes CASSVAASGGASYEQYF.

J is TRBJ1-1 and V is TRBV6-6; D not resolved. This CDR3 region has 12 residues. Germline values: CDR1 MNHNY, CDR2 SVGAGI (reference sequence). Trimming took off 2 bases at V and 3 bases at J, with 4 bases between the two ends. CDR3 residues: CASSYPDTEAFF. DNA of the CDR3: TGTGCCAGCAGTTACCCGGACACTGAAGCTTTCTTT.

In its sample, this clone was seen a few times. The J gene is TRBJ2-5, the V gene TRBV9; D gene ambiguous. V lost 3 bases to trimming and J lost 5 bases, with 8 bases between them. Germline V gene sequence: CDR1 SGDLS, CDR2 YYNGEE. The CDR3 extends over 12 amino acids. This CDR3 reads CASSGPGETQYF. The CDR3 DNA reads TGTGCCAGCAGCGGACCCGGGGAGACCCAGTACTTC.

This clone is labeled medium-sized. The V gene is TRBV6-6, the J gene TRBJ1-1; 9 bases are shared with TRBD1. The trim removed 7 bases at V and 5 bases at J, leaving 14 bases unmatched. The CDR3 runs 16 residues. Germline V gene data show CDR1 as MNHNY and CDR2 as SVGAGI (reference sequence). CDR3 sequence (DNA): TGTGCCAGCATCAGGACGGGACAGGGAGTAGGGACTGAAGCTTTCTTT. Its translation is CASIRTGQGVGTEAFF.

This rearrangement joins TRBV9 to TRBJ2-7, with D possibly being TRBD2 (6 bases). Trimming shortened V by 0 bases and J by 7 bases, and 11 bases separated the two germline ends. The CDR3 has 13 residues. CDR1 and CDR2 (germline): SGDLS, YYNGEE. The CDR3 region is CASSVEPGAEQYF. CDR3 DNA: TGTGCCAGCAGCGTAGAGCCGGGAGCGGAGCAGTACTTC.

The chain has TRBV7-2 and TRBJ1-3, with 9 bases identical to TRBD1. The CDR3 has 16 amino acids. Per the germline V gene, CDR1 is SGHTA and CDR2 is FQGNSA. The trim removed 2 bases at V and 4 bases at J, leaving 6 bases unmatched. The CDR3 here is CASSLFTGGVGNTIYF. In DNA form, the CDR3 reads TGTGCCAGCAGCTTATTTACAGGGGGCGTAGGAAACACCATATATTTT.

This CDR3 is CASSPGGTARSGGYTF. In nucleotides, the CDR3 is TGTGCCAGCTCACCAGGAGGGACCGCGCGCTCTGGAGGCTACACCTTC. The rearrangement links TRBV18 to TRBJ1-2, with D possibly matching TRBD1 (5 bases). The V and J ends lost 2 bases and 8 bases respectively, with 21 bases between them. Germline values: CDR1 KGHSH, CDR2 LQKENI. This CDR3 is 16 amino acids long.

The chain joins TRBV14 to TRBJ2-1, with 7 positions matching TRBD2. The V segment lost 2 bases and the J segment 7 bases; nucleotides outside the gene matches: 11. The germline V gene has CDR1 SGHDN and CDR2 FVKESK. The CDR3 is 16 amino acids. This chain's CDR3 is CASSQIGGGWGNEQFF. CDR3 coding DNA: TGTGCCAGCAGCCAAATTGGCGGGGGATGGGGGAATGAGCAGTTCTTC.

This chain connects TRBV7-9 to TRBJ1-5; D perhaps matches TRBD1 (6 bases). CDR3 size: 15 residues. The germline V gene has CDR1 SEHNR and CDR2 FQNEAQ (reference sequence). The V end lost 4 bases, the J end lost 5 bases, and 15 bases lay between the germline ends. CDR3 nucleotides: TGTGCCAGCAGCTCACATGGGGCAGGGGATCAGCCCCAGCATTTT. Its translation is CASSSHGAGDQPQHF.

The chain has TRBV19 and TRBJ2-2; D is possibly TRBD2 (5 bases). Germline CDR1 is LNHDA and CDR2 is SQIVND (reference sequence). CDR3 length equals 17 residues. The V end was cut by 6 bases, the J end by 1 base, with 18 bases between. CDR3 sequence (DNA): TGTGCCAGTAGACCCCGGAGAGGGTCGGGGAACACCGGGGAGCTGTTTTTT. Translated: CASRPRRGSGNTGELFF.

The genes are TRBV4-1 and TRBJ2-1; TRBD2 agrees at 8 bases. CDR3 length: 19 amino acids. J was trimmed by 5 bases and V by 3 bases; bases with no gene match: 18. CDR1 is MGHRA, CDR2 YSYEKL, per germline. The CDR3, as DNA: TGCGCCAGCAGCCACCGTCCGGCACGGGGGGGGGCCTTAGACAATGAGCAGTTCTTC. As protein: CASSHRPARGGALDNEQFF.

This chain uses TRBV5-6 with TRBJ2-3, with 10 bases identical to TRBD1. Germline CDR1 and CDR2: SGHDT and YYEEEE. This CDR3 comprises 16 residues. V gave up 4 bases and J gave up 4 bases; unmatched junction bases: 9. The CDR3, as DNA: TGTGCCAGCAGCCGCCTGGGGACAGGGGCATCAGATACGCAGTATTTT. It translates to CASSRLGTGASDTQYF. The whole variable domain, filled in from reference TRBV5-6 and TRBJ2-3, reads DAGVTQSPTHLIKTRGQQVTLRCSPKSGHDTVSWYQQALGQGPQFIFQYYEEEERQRGNFPDRFSGHQFPNYSSELNVNALLLGDSALYLCASSRLGTGASDTQYFGPGTRLTVL.

The rearrangement uses TRBV7-2 and TRBJ2-7, with 10 bases that match TRBD1. There are 15 residues in the CDR3. Germline V gene lookup returns CDR1 SGHTA and CDR2 FQGNSA. The junction had 6 bases not matched to a gene; V was cut back by 4 bases and J by 3 bases. CDR3 bases: TGTGCCAGCAGCTACTACGGACAGGGGGTCTACGAGCAGTACTTC. Its translation: CASSYYGQGVYEQYF.

The chain links TRBV5-1 to TRBJ1-5, with D possibly matching TRBD1 (5 bases). Trimming removed 0 bases from V and 4 bases from J, with 11 bases in between. The CDR3 is 15 amino acids. Germline CDR1 SGHRS, CDR2 YFSETQ. The CDR3, as DNA: TGCGCCAGCAGCTTGGAGGCAGGGTCGAATCAGCCCCAGCATTTT. It specifies CASSLEAGSNQPQHF.

The rearrangement joins TRBV7-8 to TRBJ2-2, with TRBD1 matching 8 bases. With V trimmed by 0 bases and J by 6 bases, 0 bases remained unmatched. The CDR3 covers 14 residues. Germline CDR1 SGHVS, CDR2 FQNEAQ. DNA of the CDR3: TGTGCCAGCAGCTTAGCACAGGGGGCCGGGGAGCTGTTTTTT. Translating gives CASSLAQGAGELFF.

By sample share, this clone is medium-sized. The CDR3 sequence is CASSPGQGNTEAFF. The CDR3 coding sequence is TGTGCCAGCAGCCCCGGACAGGGGAACACTGAAGCTTTCTTT. V usage is TRBV5-5 and J usage is TRBJ1-1, with 8 bases fitting TRBD1. The V and J ends lost 4 bases and 1 base, in that order; junction bases with no gene match: 3. The CDR3 runs to 14 residues. Germline V gives CDR1 SGHKS, CDR2 YYEKEE (reference sequence).

This chain connects TRBV5-5 to TRBJ2-1; 11 nucleotides align to TRBD2. This CDR3 comprises 17 residues. Germline CDR1 reads SGHKS; CDR2 reads YYEKEE (reference sequence). The trim removed 3 bases at V and 0 bases at J, leaving 5 bases unmatched. The CDR3 coding sequence is TGTGCCAGCAGCTCTAGACTAGCGGGAAGCTCCTACAATGAGCAGTTCTTC. This gives the protein CASSSRLAGSSYNEQFF.

The CDR3 is CASIRQFFNEQFF. CDR3 in DNA: TGTGCCAGCATACGACAATTTTTCAATGAGCAGTTCTTC. The chain combines TRBV5-8 with TRBJ2-1; the D is unclear. Per germline, CDR1 SGHTS and CDR2 YDEGEE. This CDR3 is 13 amino acids long. V was trimmed by 6 bases and J by 6 bases, leaving 13 bases between them.

The V gene is TRBV6-6, the J gene TRBJ2-7; 11 nucleotides align to TRBD1. This CDR3 contains 15 residues. V lost 6 bases, J lost 3 bases, and 7 bases stayed unmatched. Germline V gene lookup returns CDR1 MNHNY and CDR2 SVGAGI (reference sequence). The DNA for the CDR3 is TGTGCCAGCAGCCCCGGGACAGGGGGAGGCTACGAGCAGTACTTC. This translates into CASSPGTGGGYEQYF.